This TCR beta chain was obtained from a study of T cells after yellow fever vaccination. V was cut by 2 bases and J by 2 bases, with 10 bases left in between. This CDR3 has 15 amino acids. A single record per CDR3 protein comes from TCRdb applying MiXCR to the 5' RACE reads. The data contain about 330,000 distinct CDR3 sequences, 8% to 9.5% of them singletons. The rearrangement joins TRBV12-3 or TRBV12-4 to TRBJ2-4; D is possibly TRBD2 (6 bases). This sample comprised PBMCs, obtained about 41 days after the first yellow fever vaccination. This sequence was found in a man between 18 and 29 years old who received the YFV17D yellow fever vaccine. CDR3 amino acids: CASSLLAPPKNIQYF. The CDR3 DNA reads as TGTGCCAGCAGTTTACTAGCGCCGCCCAAAAACATTCAGTACTTC.